Below are 30 T cell receptor delta chains sequenced from a single sample in a study of intestinal T cells in coeliac disease. For each case, the template was genomic DNA from ten roughly 4.7-µm formalin-fixed paraffin-embedded scrolls. TCRdb re-analyzed the multiplex PCR reads via CATT. The data show about 280 delta-chain clones, 40% to 55% seen once. Sample: a duodenal biopsy. The receptors here all came from a human donor who served as a control with a normal duodenal biopsy, not a healthy volunteer.

The chain carries TRDV2 and TRDJ1, with 10 bases lining up with TRDD3. Germline assignment: CDR1 GEAIGNYY and CDR2 EKD. The CDR3 contains 16 residues. V was clipped by 8 bases and J by 4 bases; unmatched bases: 15. The CDR3 here is CAFRRRWGIHVDKLIF. CDR3 coding DNA: TGTGCCTTCCGTCGTCGATGGGGGATACATGTCGATAAACTCATCTTT.

With respect to this clone: A far larger clone differs by one base, so this is likely a read error. The same CDR3 also results from other DNA sequences found in this sample. This chain joins TRDV2 and TRDJ1, with 10 positions matching TRDD3. The CDR3 has 15 amino acids. Germline lookup yields CDR1 GEAIGNYY and CDR2 EKD. CDR3 DNA sequence: TGTGCCTGTGACACCCTTGGGGGATACACCGATAAGCTCATCTTT. Residues: CACDTLGGYTDKLIF.

Details on this clone: TCRdb lists the protein of a much larger clone for this DNA, which differs at residue 11, so this is likely a read error; the protein given here is translated from the DNA itself. This chain connects TRDV1 to TRDJ1; no firm D call. Per the germline V gene, CDR1 is TSWWSYY and CDR2 is QGS. This CDR3 is 14 amino acids long. The CDR3 spells CALGIPSLQHNLIF. DNA for the CDR3: TGTGCTCTTGGGATCCCGTCGTTGCAACATAACCTCATCTTT.

In regard to this clone: A far larger clone lies a single base away; this is likely a read error. Other DNA sequences from this sample encode an identical CDR3 as well. The chain has TRDV1 and TRDJ2; a possible D gene is TRDD3 (6 bases). The CDR3 has 17 residues. Trimming removed 2 bases from V and 4 bases from J, with 17 bases in between. The germline CDR1 and CDR2 sequences are TSWWSYY and QGS. The CDR3 sequence is CALGELNAYWATAQLFF. The CDR3 DNA is TGTGCTCTTGGGGAATTGAACGCCTACTGGGCGACAGCACAACTCTTCTTT.

With regard to this clone: The TCRdb protein, from a much larger clone, departs from this DNA's translation at residue 5, likely by read error; the protein shown derives from the DNA. The chain links TRDV1 to TRDJ1; D possibly corresponds to TRDD3 (6 bases). The CDR3 has 14 amino acids. CDR1 is TSWWSYY and CDR2 is QGS in the germline V gene. V lost 4 bases to trimming and J lost 8 bases, with 17 bases between them. The CDR3 DNA reads TGTGCTCTTGGGGGACGGTTGGGAGGGATAAAACTCATCTTT. It encodes CALGGRLGGIKLIF.

V usage is TRDV1 and J usage is TRDJ1; tentatively, D is TRDD2 (6 bases). The CDR3 sequence is 14 residues long. Trimming removed 4 bases at V and 4 bases at J, with 13 bases between. Looked up from germline, CDR1 is TSWWSYY and CDR2 is QGS. The CDR3 here is CALGGILRYDKLIF. DNA for the CDR3: TGTGCTCTTGGGGGAATCCTACGTTACGATAAACTCATCTTT.

In its sample, this clone ranks as large (0.1 to 1%). Different DNA sequences within this sample yield the same CDR3. The J gene is TRDJ1, the V gene TRDV1; possibly TRDD2 for D (6 bases). The ends were cut back, 2 bases at V and 1 base at J, with 32 bases in the middle. CDR1 and CDR2 from the germline V gene are TSWWSYY and QGS. The CDR3 covers 22 residues. The CDR3 is CALGELLVLLTYPGKGTDKLIF. CDR3 nucleotides: TGTGCTCTTGGGGAATTGCTCGTCCTACTCACGTACCCCGGGAAGGGCACCGATAAACTCATCTTT.

The chain couples TRDV1 to TRDJ1; TRDD2 matches at 7 bases. Germline CDR1 is TSWWSYY and CDR2 is QGS. This CDR3 region has 15 residues. J was trimmed by 4 bases and V by 5 bases; bases with no gene match: 10. The CDR3 sequence is CALGTPFLRYDKLIF. In DNA, the CDR3 is TGTGCTCTTGGGACCCCATTCCTACGTTACGATAAACTCATCTTT.

The chain carries TRDV1 and TRDJ1; 10 nucleotides line up with TRDD3. Trimming took 7 bases from V and 2 from J; bases not matched to a gene: 25. Germline values: CDR1 TSWWSYY, CDR2 QGS. This CDR3 is 21 amino acids long. DNA of the CDR3: TGTGCTCTTGTTTGGGGGACCCCATTCCTACTAAGGGGGATACGGACCGATAAACTCATCTTT. Translating it yields CALVWGTPFLLRGIRTDKLIF.

This sequence joins TRDV1 and TRDJ1, with 9 bases aligning to TRDD3. This CDR3 region has 20 residues. Unmatched junction bases numbered 15, after V lost 0 bases and J lost 1 base. Germline CDR1 is TSWWSYY and CDR2 is QGS. This CDR3 is CALGELPPPGRGILTDKLIF. In DNA form, the CDR3 reads TGTGCTCTTGGGGAACTCCCCCCCCCCGGGCGGGGGATACTCACCGATAAACTCATCTTT.

About this clone itself: With only one base between it and a far larger clone, this is likely a read error. Other DNA sequences from this sample encode an identical CDR3 as well. This rearrangement joins TRDV1 to TRDJ1; D is undetermined. This CDR3 has 14 amino acids. CDR1 is TSWWSYY and CDR2 is QGS in the germline V gene. The CDR3 bases are TGTGCTCTTGGGATCCCGTCGTTGCAACATAAACTCATTTTT. As protein: CALGIPSLQHKLIF.

This chain links TRDV1 with TRDJ1; maybe TRDD3 (6 bases). The CDR3 length is 22 residues. Trimming cost V 4 bases and J 0 bases, with 33 bases left between them. Germline lookup yields CDR1 TSWWSYY and CDR2 QGS. CDR3 amino acids: CALGGRLRRLGAQGEYTDKLIF. In nucleotides, the CDR3 is TGTGCTCTTGGGGGTCGCCTGCGCCGCTTGGGGGCCCAGGGGGAATACACCGATAAACTCATCTTT.

The genes are TRDV1 and TRDJ1; D is uncertain. The V end lost 3 bases, the J end lost 0 bases, and 17 bases lay between the germline ends. This CDR3 has 17 amino acids. Germline CDR1 and CDR2: TSWWSYY and QGS. CDR3 protein: CALGDGRALPYTDKLIF. Written as DNA, the CDR3 is TGTGCTCTTGGGGATGGGAGAGCTCTCCCGTACACCGATAAACTCATCTTT.

The V and J genes are TRDV1 and TRDJ1; 9 nucleotides line up with TRDD3. V lost 0 bases to trimming and J lost 0 bases; unmatched junction nucleotides: 26. This CDR3 spans 24 amino acids. Germline lookup yields CDR1 TSWWSYY and CDR2 QGS. The CDR3 protein is CALGELEDPPSTGGLRRYTDKLIF. DNA for the CDR3: TGTGCTCTTGGGGAACTAGAGGATCCCCCAAGTACTGGGGGACTCCGCAGGTACACCGATAAACTCATCTTT.

This clone was recorded a few times. A far larger clone is just one base off, so this is likely a read error. The gene calls are TRDV1 and TRDJ1; 10 bases match TRDD3. Trimming took 4 bases from V and 3 from J; bases not matched to a gene: 14. The CDR3 spans 18 residues. Per the germline V gene, CDR1 is TSWWSYY and CDR2 is QGS. The CDR3 loop reads CALGATTSYWGIPDKLIF. The CDR3 bases are TGTGCTCTTGGGGCCACTACTTCGTACTGGGGGATCCCCGATAAACTCATCTTT.

The rearrangement uses TRDV2 and TRDJ1, with 10 positions matching TRDD3. CDR1 is GEAIGNYY, CDR2 EKD, per germline. With V trimmed by 3 bases and J by 0 bases, 9 bases remained unmatched. The CDR3 spans 17 residues. CDR3 amino acids: CACDPRTGGSYTDKLIF. Written as DNA, the CDR3 is TGTGCCTGTGACCCTCGTACTGGGGGATCTTACACCGATAAACTCATCTTT.

This chain links TRDV1 with TRDJ1; tentative D call: TRDD3 (6 bases). The V gene lost 6 bases and the J gene lost 0 bases, with 29 bases spanning the gap. In germline, CDR1 is TSWWSYY, CDR2 QGS. This CDR3 has 20 residues. DNA for the CDR3: TGTGCTCTTGGTTTTTGGAGGGCAGGCCCGGGGGGGGAGTACACCGATAAACTCATCTTT. It yields the protein CALGFWRAGPGGEYTDKLIF.

The V and J genes are TRDV1 and TRDJ1; no clear D. CDR3 length: 18 residues. V was trimmed by 0 bases and J by 0 bases, leaving 17 bases between them. In germline, CDR1 is TSWWSYY, CDR2 QGS. The chain's CDR3 is CALGELTESVLYTDKLIF. The CDR3 nucleotides read TGTGCTCTTGGGGAACTCACAGAATCGGTACTGTACACCGATAAACTCATCTTT.

The chain uses TRDV1 and TRDJ1, with 12 bases lining up with TRDD3. The CDR3 has 27 amino acids. Germline values: CDR1 TSWWSYY, CDR2 QGS. With V trimmed by 4 bases and J by 0 bases, 36 bases remained unmatched. The CDR3 here is CALGASFSRSEVRWYWGILLYTDKLIF. The CDR3 DNA follows: TGTGCTCTTGGGGCATCCTTTTCTCGATCCGAGGTACGGTGGTACTGGGGGATACTCCTGTACACCGATAAACTCATCTTT.

This chain links TRDV3 with TRDJ1, with 9 nucleotides matching TRDD2. The V and J ends lost 3 bases and 7 bases, in that order; junction bases with no gene match: 15. Germline CDR1 and CDR2: TVYSNPD and GDNSRS (reference sequence). The CDR3 runs to 15 residues. CDR3 loop: CAFGLPTSGIFKLIF. CDR3 nucleotide sequence: TGTGCCTTCGGCCTTCCTACGTCTGGGATCTTTAAACTCATCTTT.

This clone was detected only a few times. A far larger clone lies a single base away; this is likely a read error. This sequence joins TRDV3 and TRDJ1; TRDD3 matches at 11 bases. This CDR3 spans 16 amino acids. The junction had 16 bases not matched to a gene; V was cut back by 2 bases and J by 8 bases. The V gene's germline CDR1 is TVYSNPD and CDR2 GDNSRS (reference sequence). DNA of the CDR3: TGTGCCTTTTTCTCTGGGGGATACTCCTATCCCCGAAAACTCATCTTT. Translation: CAFFSGGYSYPRKLIF.

The J gene has no call, while the V gene is TRDV1; TRDD3 is taken as the D call from the table, unchecked against the DNA. In germline, CDR1 is TSWWSYY, CDR2 QGS. The CDR3 runs 32 residues. DNA for the CDR3: TGTGCTCTTGGGGAATTGCTCGTCCTACTCACGTACCCCAGTAAAAGGGGTAGGGAAGGCACAATGAAACACATCAGTATAAAAACCCTCTTCTTC. It translates to CALGELLVLLTYPSKRGREGTMKHISIKTLFF.

Note on this clone: A far larger clone lies a single base away; this is likely a read error. CDR3 nucleotide sequence: TGTGCTCTTGGGGAACTCACAGAATCGGTACTAGGAGGGATACGGTTCGGCACCGATAAACTCATCTTT. Translation gives CALGELTESVLGGIRFGTDKLIF. The V and J genes are TRDV1 and TRDJ1, with TRDD3 matching over 8 bases. There are 23 residues in the CDR3. Per the germline V gene, CDR1 is TSWWSYY and CDR2 is QGS. With V trimmed by 0 bases and J by 1 base, 25 bases remained unmatched.

This clone was seen a handful of times. The J gene call is TRDJ3, but no V gene call exists; the table's D call, TRDD3, was not checked against the DNA. The CDR3 is made up of 21 amino acids. This CDR3 reads CASLCLPSGIPSSWDTRQMFF. Here the CDR3 DNA reads TGTGCTTCATTGTGCCTTCCTTCGGGGATCCCGAGCTCCTGGGACACCCGACAGATGTTTTTC.

This clone has just a few counts. TCRdb has a much larger clone's protein, which differs at residue 5 from the translation of this DNA, likely because of a read error; what is shown is the protein translated from the DNA. This chain links TRDV1 with TRDJ1; 10 nucleotides match TRDD3. This CDR3 has 19 amino acids. The trim removed 4 bases at V and 2 bases at J, leaving 16 bases unmatched. Germline CDR1 and CDR2: TSWWSYY and QGS. CDR3 bases: TGTGCTCTTGGGGCCCCATTCCTACTAAGGGGGATACGGACCGATAAACTCATCTTT. Its protein is CALGAPFLLRGIRTDKLIF.

Details on this clone: TCRdb attributes to this sequence the protein of a much larger clone, which differs from the DNA translation at residue 8; a read error is likely, and the protein displayed is translated from the DNA. The V and J genes are TRDV1 and TRDJ1; no definite D call. V lost 3 bases and J lost 9, with 14 bases in between. The CDR3 runs 13 residues. Germline-derived CDR1 and CDR2 are TSWWSYY and QGS. The CDR3 nucleotides are TGTGCTCTTGGGGATGGGAGAGATCTCGAACTCATCTTT. It encodes CALGDGRDLELIF.

With regard to this clone: A single base is all that separates this from a far larger clone, so a read error is likely. The chain recombines TRDV1 with TRDJ1; TRDD3 aligns across 9 bases. CDR1 and CDR2 from the germline V gene are TSWWSYY and QGS. The CDR3 totals 21 residues. The J segment lost 0 bases and the V segment lost 0 bases, leaving 17 bases of the junction unmatched. This CDR3 is CALGELPIYGGILLYTDKLIF. CDR3 DNA sequence: TGTGCTCTTGGGGAACTCCCAATCTACGGGGGGATACTCCTGTACACCGATAAACTCATCTTT.

No J gene was called, and the V gene is TRDV2; the D call of TRDD3 is as the table states it, not checked on the DNA. Germline loops: CDR1 GEAIGNYY, CDR2 EKD. The CDR3 spans 28 residues. The CDR3 here is CACDPRTGGYAQRLRGTMKHISIKTLFF. Here the CDR3 DNA reads TGTGCCTGTGACCCTCGTACTGGGGGATACGCACAGAGATTGAGAGGCACAATGAAACACATCAGTATAAAAACCCTCTTCTTC.

On this clone: A far bigger clonotype differs at one base, so this is likely a read error. The rearrangement links TRDV1 to TRDJ1, with TRDD3 matching 8 bases. The germline gives CDR1 TSWWSYY, CDR2 QGS. The CDR3 is 21 residues long. This CDR3 is CALREPTRFWGYYPMTDKLIF. The CDR3 DNA reads TGTGCTCTTAGGGAACCGACTAGATTCTGGGGATACTACCCTATGACCGATAAACTCATCTTT.

With respect to this clone: At one end, the junction sequence differs from germline, possibly due to a read error. This rearrangement joins TRDV1 to TRDJ1; 11 bases align to TRDD3. Germline assignment: CDR1 TSWWSYY and CDR2 QGS. The CDR3 runs to 24 residues. The CDR3 DNA reads as TGTGCTCTTGGGGCATCCTTTTCTCGATCCGAGGTACGGTGGTACTGGGGGATAAGGTATGGAATAATATTT. As protein: CALGASFSRSEVRWYWGIRYGIIF.